The 20 T cell receptor beta chains given below trace back to one sample, sequenced in a study of metastatic and nonmetastatic thyroid tumors. No patient had received any treatment before thyroid surgery. TCRdb redid the clone calls on the PCR reads using MiXCR. Of tens of thousands of clones listed, approximately 13% are singletons. The sample taken for sequencing was blood. The source of these receptors is a female donor with papillary thyroid cancer or a benign thyroid nodule (not recorded which). Some clones in this sample may be carry-over from other donors' samples.

In its sample, this clone was seen a few times. One junction end does not reproduce the germline sequence, and a read error may be involved. The same CDR3 can be traced to other DNA sequences in this sample. J is TRBJ2-2 and V is TRBV12-3 or TRBV12-4; a weak D match, TRBD2 (6 bases). This CDR3 has 15 residues. The CDR3 region has the DNA TGTGCCAGCAGCGCCGGTACTAGCTACACCGGTGAGCTGTTTTTT. Translation: CASSAGTSYTGELFF.

The sample holds a few counts of this clone. The chain combines TRBV2 with TRBJ2-7; D possibly corresponds to TRBD1 (5 bases). There are 14 residues in the CDR3. From germline, CDR1 is SNHLY and CDR2 FYNNEI. The V end was cut by 6 bases, the J end by 0 bases, with 12 bases between. DNA of the CDR3: TGTGCCAGCAGCCCAGACAGTTACTCCTACGAGCAGTACTTC. Its protein is CASSPDSYSYEQYF.

This clone was picked up many times. This chain uses TRBV12-3 or TRBV12-4 with TRBJ2-5; D tentatively fits TRBD1 or TRBD2 (5 bases each). The ends were cut back, 5 bases at V and 4 bases at J, with 14 bases in the middle. This CDR3 is built from 14 residues. The CDR3 bases are TGTGCCAGCAGTCCCCGTTCGGGGCGAGAGACCCAGTACTTC. This translates into CASSPRSGRETQYF.

This clone was counted at least ten times. This may stem from a read error, because a much larger clone lies one nucleotide away. The genes are TRBV2 and TRBJ2-2; perhaps D is TRBD1 or TRBD2 (5 bases each). CDR3 size: 15 residues. Trimming stripped 6 bases from V and 0 bases from J, with 11 bases between. The germline gives CDR1 SNHLY, CDR2 FYNNEI. CDR3 sequence: CASSPGASNTGELFF. The CDR3, as DNA: TGTGCCAGCAGCCCCGGGGCCTCGAACACCGGGGAGCTGTTTTTT.

The chain joins TRBV12-3 or TRBV12-4 to TRBJ2-7; D perhaps matches TRBD1 (5 bases). V lost 7 bases to trimming and J lost 2 bases, with 15 bases between them. CDR3 length: 14 residues. CDR3 DNA: TGTGCCAGCAATACTAAGACGGACACCTACGAGCAGTACTTC. Its translation is CASNTKTDTYEQYF.

Ten or more counts support this clone. This rearrangement joins TRBV20-1 to TRBJ1-6; D might be TRBD1 (6 bases). Trimming took off 0 bases at V and 7 bases at J, with 16 bases between the two ends. The CDR3 has 16 residues. CDR1 and CDR2 (germline): DFQATT, SNEGSKA (reference sequence). The CDR3 DNA is TGCAGTGCTAGAGATGCTAGGGGGACCTTCAATTCACCCCTCCACTTT. Its translation: CSARDARGTFNSPLHF.

Many counts were recorded for this clone. This chain links TRBV6-1 with TRBJ1-1; D uncertain. The germline V gene encodes CDR1 MNHNS and CDR2 SASEGT. Trimming cost V 1 base and J 4 bases, with 10 bases left between them. The CDR3 has 14 amino acids. CDR3 in amino acids: CASSEGVGSTEAFF. The DNA of the CDR3 is TGTGCCAGCAGTGAAGGGGTTGGGAGCACTGAAGCTTTCTTT.

The rearrangement uses TRBV9 and TRBJ2-3, with no clear D. CDR3 length: 16 amino acids. V shed 3 bases and J shed 0 bases, with 14 bases lying between them. Germline V gene lookup returns CDR1 SGDLS and CDR2 YYNGEE. The CDR3 protein is CASSAWDSRSTDTQYF. CDR3 nucleotides: TGTGCCAGCAGCGCCTGGGATAGTAGAAGCACAGATACGCAGTATTTT.

This clone was recorded many times. This chain links TRBV18 with TRBJ2-4; the D is unclear. The CDR3 runs to 15 residues. The ends were cut back, 3 bases at V and 1 base at J, with 10 bases in the middle. In germline, CDR1 is KGHSH, CDR2 LQKENI. In nucleotides, the CDR3 is TGTGCCAGCTCACCTACTGGACGGGCCAAAAACATTCAGTACTTC. Its translation is CASSPTGRAKNIQYF.

In this sample, this clone turned up a few times. The chain carries TRBV24-1 and TRBJ2-2; 7 bases are a match to TRBD2. Germline V CDR1 and CDR2: KGHDR, SFDVKD. The CDR3 loop spans 15 amino acids. V trimming: 5 bases; J trimming: 3 bases; junction bases outside the gene matches: 5. CDR3 sequence (DNA): TGTGCCACCAGTGGCGGGGACTACGACACCGGGGAGCTGTTTTTT. Translation gives CATSGGDYDTGELFF.

This clone was observed at least ten times. The chain carries TRBV5-1 and TRBJ2-1; TRBD1 is a possible D gene (6 bases). V was shortened by 1 base and J by 6 bases, with 11 bases between the two germline ends. From germline, CDR1 is SGHRS and CDR2 YFSETQ. This CDR3 has 14 residues. CDR3 protein: CASSLWDTANEQFF. For the CDR3, the DNA is TGCGCCAGCAGCTTGTGGGACACTGCCAATGAGCAGTTCTTC.

This clone was observed at least ten times. The rearrangement uses TRBV4-1 and TRBJ1-2; 8 bases are a match to TRBD1. The V gene's germline CDR1 is MGHRA and CDR2 YSYEKL. Trimming removed 1 base from V and 7 bases from J; junction bases left unmatched: 5. The CDR3 is 14 amino acids. CDR3 bases: TGCGCCAGCAGCCAAGTTGGACAGGGATCTGGCTACACCTTC. It encodes CASSQVGQGSGYTF.

This clone was detected ten times or more. The V and J genes are TRBV6-1 and TRBJ2-3; the match to TRBD1 covers 7 bases. The CDR3 is 13 amino acids. V shed 8 bases, J shed 4 bases, and the junction held 6 bases outside the gene matches. Per germline, CDR1 MNHNS and CDR2 SASEGT. CDR3 protein: CASEGATSDTQYF. The CDR3 region has the DNA TGTGCCAGCGAGGGGGCGACATCAGATACGCAGTATTTT.

This clone came up many times. This rearrangement joins TRBV5-1 to TRBJ2-3, with D unresolved. Germline V gene lookup returns CDR1 SGHRS and CDR2 YFSETQ. The CDR3 totals 14 residues. V was trimmed by 4 bases and J by 2 bases, leaving 11 bases between them. CDR3 nucleotide sequence: TGCGCCAGCAGCGCAGGAGACTCCACAGATACGCAGTATTTT. Protein sequence: CASSAGDSTDTQYF.

This clone was counted only a few times. Germline and junction disagree at one end, which may indicate a read error. J is TRBJ2-7 and V is TRBV6-2 or TRBV6-3; no clear D gene. Germline lookup yields CDR1 MNHEY and CDR2 SVGEGT. The CDR3 covers 15 residues. The CDR3 loop is CASSTGITSTYEQYF. The DNA of the CDR3 is TGTGCCAGCAGTACTGGGATCACGAGCACCTATGAGCAGTACTTC.

This clone turned up a few times. This chain connects TRBV12-3 or TRBV12-4 to TRBJ1-1; 9 positions match TRBD1. V shed 7 bases, J shed 1 base, and the junction held 4 bases outside the gene matches. CDR3 length: 14 residues. The CDR3 bases are TGTGCCAGCATCCGGACAGGGGCGAACACTGAAGCTTTCTTT. Its translation: CASIRTGANTEAFF.

For this clone: A much larger clone sits a single nucleotide away, making a read error possible. The chain uses TRBV25-1 and TRBJ1-4, with unresolved D. Germline V gene lookup returns CDR1 MGHDK and CDR2 SYGVNS. This CDR3 comprises 11 residues. This CDR3 reads CASSPNEKLLF. CDR3 DNA sequence: TGTGCCAGCAGCCCCAACGAAAAACTGCTTTTT. The full variable domain, its missing parts supplied by reference TRBV25-1 and TRBJ1-4, is EADIYQTPRYLVIGTGKKITLECSQTMGHDKMYWYQQDPGMELHLIHYSYGVNSTEKGDLSSESTVSRIRTEHFPLTLESARPSHTSQYLCASSPNEKLLFGSGTQLSVL.

This clone was found many times. The J gene is TRBJ2-1, the V gene TRBV5-1, with D possibly matching TRBD2 (6 bases). Trimming shortened V by 0 bases and J by 2 bases, and 6 bases separated the two germline ends. There are 14 residues in the CDR3. Germline lookup yields CDR1 SGHRS and CDR2 YFSETQ. In DNA form, the CDR3 reads TGCGCCAGCAGCTTGGAGCGGGCCTACAATGAGCAGTTCTTC. Its translation: CASSLERAYNEQFF.

This clone was seen ten or more times. One end of the junction varies from germline; a read error may be responsible. This rearrangement joins TRBV5-1 to TRBJ2-7, with D maybe TRBD1 (6 bases). The CDR3 runs 13 residues. Per the germline V gene, CDR1 is SGHRS and CDR2 is YFSETQ. In nucleotides, the CDR3 is TGCGCCAGCAGCAGCCGGGACAACTACGGGCAGTACTTC. Protein: CASSSRDNYGQYF.

By its share, this clone is medium-sized. The chain has TRBV6-1 and TRBJ2-1; D remains unclear. The V gene's germline CDR1 is MNHNS and CDR2 SASEGT. The V gene lost 1 base and the J gene lost 8 bases, with 6 bases spanning the gap. The CDR3 covers 12 residues. CDR3 DNA: TGTGCCAGCAGTGAAGTACGGGATGAGCAGTTCTTC. It codes for CASSEVRDEQFF.